This is a list of T cell receptor beta chains from one sample in a study of T cell changes during pregnancy in multiple sclerosis. Profiled with immunoSEQ multiplex PCR; TCRdb holds only in-frame clones, not every one. The sample records roughly 69,000 clones, around 90% being singletons. The material was peripheral blood, obtained after pregnancy. These receptors were collected from a female donor with multiple sclerosis, enrolled in a pregnancy study. Each CDR3 is given with its conserved first and last residue. D genes are given only for firm matches. Only some rows state a clone size, as once, few, many or a class for expanded clones.

j_call clone_size d_call v_call cdr3_nt cdr3_aa
TRBJ1-2 - - TRBV9 TGTGCCAGCAGCGTAGGAGCTCAGGGGAGTCACTATGGCTACACCTTC CASSVGAQGSHYGYTF
TRBJ2-5 - TRBD1 TRBV19 TGTGCCAGTAGCCCGACAGGGTCGGGGGAGACCCAGTACTTC CASSPTGSGETQYF
TRBJ2-7 - - TRBV7-2 TGTGCCAGCACCTTAAGCCGGGACATCTCCTACGAGCAGTACTTC CASTLSRDISYEQYF
TRBJ2-3 - - TRBV6-1 TGTGCCAGCATCAAAACCCCGGGATACACAGATACGCAGTATTTT CASIKTPGYTDTQYF
TRBJ2-3 - - TRBV7-9 TGTGCCAGCACCGAAGGGGCCCAGGGAGGAGATACGCAGTATTTT CASTEGAQGGDTQYF
TRBJ2-3 - TRBD1 TRBV9 TGTGCCAGCAGCCTCAGTAGGACAGGCGCAGATACGCAGTATTTT CASSLSRTGADTQYF
TRBJ2-1 - - TRBV30 TGTGCCTGGACCCCGAGGACTTACTCCTACAATGAGCAGTTCTTC CAWTPRTYSYNEQFF
TRBJ1-1 - - TRBV18 TGTGCCAGCTCACCTGCAGGGGACGTGAACACTGAAGCTTTCTTT CASSPAGDVNTEAFF
TRBJ2-2 - - TRBV7-3 TGTGCCAGCAGCCCCAGGGTAGTCACCGGGGAGCTGTTTTTT CASSPRVVTGELFF
TRBJ2-1 - TRBD2 TRBV5-5 TGTGCCAGCAGCTTGGGTAGCGGGAGGGCCATCGGTGAGCAGTTCTTC CASSLGSGRAIGEQFF
TRBJ1-4 once - TRBV9 TGTGCCAGCAGCGTAGAAGGGGGAAATGAAAAACTGTTTTTT CASSVEGGNEKLFF
TRBJ1-5 once - TRBV27 TGTGCCAGCAGTTTAATGGCACAGGGTCATCAGCCCCAGCATTTT CASSLMAQGHQPQHF
TRBJ2-7 - TRBD2 TRBV7-6 TGTGCCAGCAGCTTAGTATCTAGCGGCCAAATACCCTACGAGCAGTACTTC CASSLVSSGQIPYEQYF
TRBJ2-3 - - TRBV29-1 TGCAGCGTTGAGAATGGGGCAGGGGAAGATACGCAGTATTTT CSVENGAGEDTQYF
TRBJ2-1 - - TRBV7-3 TGTGCCAGCAGCTTAATAAACGGAGGGCTAGCCAACAATGAGCAGTTCTTC CASSLINGGLANNEQFF
TRBJ2-7 - TRBD1 TRBV7-9 TGTGCCAGCAGGCCTCCCGGGACAGGGAAAATCAACGAGCAGTACTTC CASRPPGTGKINEQYF
TRBJ1-4 - - TRBV28 TGTGCCAGCAGGCGACAGGTCTCTAATGAAAAACTGTTTTTT CASRRQVSNEKLFF
TRBJ2-5 - TRBD2 TRBV5-4 TGTGCCAGCAGCTCGACTAGCGGAGGGTTGGAGACCCAGTACTTC CASSSTSGGLETQYF
TRBJ1-4 - - TRBV5-5 TGTGCCAGCAGCTTGGAGTGGGGCAATGAAAAACTGTTTTTT CASSLEWGNEKLFF
TRBJ2-1 - - TRBV28 TGTGCCAGCAGACAAGACAGGACCTCCTACAATGAGCAGTTCTTC CASRQDRTSYNEQFF
TRBJ2-7 - - TRBV4-2 TGTGCCAGCAGCCAAGAATCGGCAGGTCCCCACTACGAGCAGTACTTC CASSQESAGPHYEQYF
TRBJ1-1 once TRBD1 TRBV19 TGTGCCAGTATGAAGGGGGCAAATCTCGAGAACACTGAAGCTTTCTTT CASMKGANLENTEAFF
TRBJ1-5 few TRBD1 TRBV19 TGTGCCAGTAGTATCATTCAGGGGGCGCCCCTGGGTCAGCCCCAGCATTTT CASSIIQGAPLGQPQHF
TRBJ2-2 - - TRBV18 TGTGCCAGCTCACCACTAGCCCCAGCCGGGGAGCTGTTTTTT CASSPLAPAGELFF
TRBJ1-1 - - TRBV19 TGTGCCAGTAGCCCAGGACAGCCGAACACTGAAGCTTTCTTT CASSPGQPNTEAFF
TRBJ1-4 - TRBD1 TRBV27 TGTGCCAGCATGTCGTGGGACAGGGGTGGCGAAAAACTGTTTTTT CASMSWDRGGEKLFF
TRBJ2-4 - - TRBV30 TGTGCCTGGAAGGATGGGGGAGGGGGCATTCAGTACTTC CAWKDGGGGIQYF
TRBJ2-2 - - TRBV28 TGTGCCAGCAGTTTAAGGGGGAGCGGGGAGCTGTTTTTT CASSLRGSGELFF
TRBJ2-1 - TRBD1 TRBV18 TGTGCCAGCTCCCCCGGGACAGGGGTTTACAATGAGCAGTTCTTC CASSPGTGVYNEQFF
TRBJ2-1 - TRBD2 TRBV4-2 TGTGCCAGCAGCCAAGGGCGGGAGGCATCGGATGAGCAGTTCTTC CASSQGREASDEQFF
TRBJ2-5 - - TRBV11-2 TGTGCCAGCAGCTCCCCGGTGAGGCATTCCCAGTACTTC CASSSPVRHSQYF
TRBJ1-2 - - TRBV18 TGTGCCAGCTCATCCGGGAGCCCCTATGGCTACACCTTC CASSSGSPYGYTF
TRBJ2-7 - - TRBV7-6 TGTGCCAGCAGCTTAGGGGGGGACTTGCTCTCCTACGAGCAGTACTTC CASSLGGDLLSYEQYF
TRBJ2-7 - - TRBV5-1 TGCGCCAGCAGCTTGGCCGCGAACCACGAGCAGTACTTC CASSLAANHEQYF
TRBJ2-1 - TRBD2 TRBV19 TGTGCCAGTAGTATTAATAGCGGGAGCGTCGGGTACAATGAGCAGTTCTTC CASSINSGSVGYNEQFF
TRBJ2-1 - TRBD1 TRBV18 TGTGCCAGCTCACCAGGGACAGGGATGAATGAGCAGTTCTTC CASSPGTGMNEQFF